This T cell receptor beta chain was recovered during a study of T cell clonotyping in hematopoietic cell transplantation (TCRdb year 2021). Study-level background: Pretransplant samples from recipients were collected after cytoreduction. Recruitment of patients ran from September 2015 to early 2017, and follow-up continued until late 2020 or until death. A total of 120 to 150 blood samples were gathered in the study from roughly 40 consecutive transplant recipients along with their related donors. General conclusions and limits of the study: Overlap with donor repertoires was found for only a small fraction of recipient repertoires, with over 95% found to appear de novo at the given depth. The sample size was limited and the cells went unsorted, which meant the CD4 and CD8 repertoire contributions could not be told apart. A decrease in recipient TCR diversity was observed after transplant, and a progressive increase in pathologically expanded clonotypes was seen from day 30 to day 180. Donor and pretransplant recipient Inverse Simpson Index values predicted broader posttransplant TCR repertoire diversity.

Relative to germline, V is 0 bases shorter and J is 1 base shorter, with 6 bases between their ends. Reading from cysteine to phenylalanine, the CDR3 counts 14 amino acids. Just the 42-base CDR3 DNA is kept, in frame starting at base 1. Reading the germline V gene (reference sequence) gives CDR1 LNHNV and CDR2 YYDKDF. With regard to this clone: Its antigen remains unidentified. No qualities accompany the bases; no much larger clone lies one base away.

The sample's time point label, in plain terms: recipient sample about 28 days before transplant, after cytoreduction. Recipient blood was collected about 28 days before transplant and at days 30, 100 and 180 after transplant. Nuclei Lysis Solution was used to extract genomic DNA from fresh or cryopreserved unfractionated peripheral blood mononuclear cells. The immunoSEQ assay, a bias-controlled multiplex PCR with V- and J-specific primers, was used to amplify TCR beta CDR3 regions from genomic DNA. In a second PCR step, a proprietary barcode and Illumina adapter sequences were attached to the CDR3 amplicons. An Illumina MiSeq instrument was used for sequencing of the CDR3 libraries. The original methods were these. Export and quality control were handled in immunoSEQ Analyzer 3.0, while downstream analyses relied on R Bioconductor and Immunarch. Repertoire metrics were calculated using only productive rearrangements within the normalized downsampled data set. Clonotypes larger than 5 templates in the normalized cohort were defined as pathologically expanded. Repertoire diversity was measured with the Inverse Simpson Index. CMV-specificity analyses were carried out on the non-normalized data set to capture all clonotypes. The table comes from immuneACCESS by way of TCRdb, which keeps in-frame sequences with V and J called. Part of the clones is missing from these tables; in studies checked, under half for an unresolved V gene and the rest for unknown reasons. The DNA gave D and trimming, while V, J and clone size come from that table. The sample table holds approximately 10,000 clones, of which around nine tenths were seen once. Together, the top ten hold about 16% of the sample.

This material consisted of peripheral blood mononuclear cells, taken before stem cell transplant. The sequence was obtained from a woman in her 50s with chronic myeloid leukemia. Some clones in this sample may be carry-over from other donors' samples. The chain couples TRBV15 to TRBJ1-1; there is no confident call for the D gene. The CDR3 region: CATSRDRENTEAFF. The nucleotide sequence is TGTGCCACCAGCAGAGATAGGGAGAACACTGAAGCTTTCTTT. Supplemented by the reference TRBV15 and TRBJ1-1 proteins around the CDR3, the complete variable domain is DAMVIQNPRYQVTQFGKPVTLSCSQTLNHNVMYWYQQKSSQAPKLLFHYYDKDFNNEADTPDNFQSRRPNTSFCFLDIRSPGLGDTAMYLCATSRDRENTEAFFGQGTRLTVV.